This T cell receptor (beta chain) was retrieved from a study of blood T cells in healthy people across ages. A J-beta primer mix and a sample-barcoded 5' primer were used in a second PCR of about 7 to 12 cycles. Carrying 12 random nucleotides, a template-switch adaptor labeled each individual cDNA molecule. TCRdb reprocessed the 5' RACE reads via MiXCR and lists one record per CDR3 protein. This table has 850,000 to 1,000,000 distinct CDR3 sequences, 45% to 60% appearing once. The length of the CDR3 is 12 residues. Germline V gene lookup returns CDR1 LGHDT and CDR2 YNNKEL (reference sequence). With 4 bases removed from V and 7 bases from J, the gap between germline ends came to 8 bases. This clonotype has just a few counts.

The sequence was collected from a woman in her sixties in good health. Sequencing was performed on blood. The V gene is TRBV3-1, the J gene TRBJ2-1; no definite D call. The CDR3 here is CASSRVDNEQFF. DNA for the CDR3: TGTGCCAGCAGCCGGGTAGATAATGAGCAGTTCTTC.